This TCR beta chain was obtained from a study of TIL therapy for anti-PD-1-resistant metastatic lung cancer. Turning to the study itself: Patients then received nivolumab; progressors got lymphodepletion, TIL and IL-2. Tumors carried a median roughly 1.5 non-synonymous mutations per megabase. Median tumor PD-L1 proportion score was under 7.5%.

CDR1 MDHEN and CDR2 SYDVKM come from the germline V gene. This CDR3 region has 13 residues. V was clipped by 2 bases and J by 2 bases, with 6 bases between them. As for time point: pre-treatment sample, taken before nivolumab and TIL therapy. Adults with stage 4 NSCLC were enrolled in a phase I trial. This was the immunoSEQ v3 assay. TCRdb's table, derived via immunoSEQ multiplex PCR, lists solely in-frame clones and lacks some. The data show 50,000 or so clones, around 80% seen once. The V and J genes are TRBV28 and TRBJ1-2; D is uncertain. This receptor was taken from a woman aged 30 to 85 with non-small cell lung cancer. The sample consisted of blood, taken at baseline. Here the CDR3 reads CASSLRVNYGYTF. The CDR3 nucleotides read TGTGCCAGCAGTTTACGGGTAAACTATGGCTACACCTTC.